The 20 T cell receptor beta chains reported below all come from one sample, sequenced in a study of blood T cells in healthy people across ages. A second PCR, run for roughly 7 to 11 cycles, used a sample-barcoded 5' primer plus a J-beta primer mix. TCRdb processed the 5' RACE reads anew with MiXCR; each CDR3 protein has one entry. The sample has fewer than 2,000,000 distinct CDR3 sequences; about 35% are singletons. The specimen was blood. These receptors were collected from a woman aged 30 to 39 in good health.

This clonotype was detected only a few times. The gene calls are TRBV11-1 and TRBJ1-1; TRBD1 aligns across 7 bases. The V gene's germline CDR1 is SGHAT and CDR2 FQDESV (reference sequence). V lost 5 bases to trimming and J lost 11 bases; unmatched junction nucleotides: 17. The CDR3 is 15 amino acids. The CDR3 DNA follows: TGTGCCAGCAGCCTCTCTCGAATACGTCAGGGACAGGCTTTCTTT. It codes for CASSLSRIRQGQAFF.

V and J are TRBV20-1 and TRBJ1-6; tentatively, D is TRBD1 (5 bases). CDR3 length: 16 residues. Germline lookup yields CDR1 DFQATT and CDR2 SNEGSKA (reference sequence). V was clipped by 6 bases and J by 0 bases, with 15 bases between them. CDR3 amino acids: CSAIRGKSSYNSPLHF. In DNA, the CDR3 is TGCAGTGCGATAAGGGGCAAGAGCTCCTATAATTCACCCCTCCACTTT.

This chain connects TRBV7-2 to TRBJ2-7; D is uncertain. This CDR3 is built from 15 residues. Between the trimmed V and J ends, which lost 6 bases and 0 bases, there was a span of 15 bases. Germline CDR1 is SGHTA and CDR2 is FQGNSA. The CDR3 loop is CASSPDLGFSYEQYF. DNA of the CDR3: TGTGCCAGCAGTCCGGATCTGGGATTCTCCTACGAGCAGTACTTC.

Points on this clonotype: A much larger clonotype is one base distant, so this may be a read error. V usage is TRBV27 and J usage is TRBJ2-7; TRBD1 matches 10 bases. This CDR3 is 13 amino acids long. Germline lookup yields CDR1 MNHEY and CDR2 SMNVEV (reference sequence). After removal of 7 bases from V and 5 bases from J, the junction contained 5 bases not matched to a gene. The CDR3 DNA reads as TGTGCCAGCAACTTCGGACAGGGGGACGAGCAGTACTTC. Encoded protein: CASNFGQGDEQYF.

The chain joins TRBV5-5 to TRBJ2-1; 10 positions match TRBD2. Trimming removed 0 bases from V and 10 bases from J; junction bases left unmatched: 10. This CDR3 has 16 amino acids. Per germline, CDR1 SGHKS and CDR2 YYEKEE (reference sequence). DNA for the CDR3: TGTGCCAGCAGCTTGGTTGGGCTAGCGGGAGTGGAAGAGCAGTTCTTC. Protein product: CASSLVGLAGVEEQFF.

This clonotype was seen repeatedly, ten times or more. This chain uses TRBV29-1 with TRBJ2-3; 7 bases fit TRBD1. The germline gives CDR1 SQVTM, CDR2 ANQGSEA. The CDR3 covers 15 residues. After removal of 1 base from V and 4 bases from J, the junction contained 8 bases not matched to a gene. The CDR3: CSVEGAPQGADTQYF. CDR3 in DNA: TGCAGCGTTGAAGGGGCGCCGCAGGGGGCAGATACGCAGTATTTT.

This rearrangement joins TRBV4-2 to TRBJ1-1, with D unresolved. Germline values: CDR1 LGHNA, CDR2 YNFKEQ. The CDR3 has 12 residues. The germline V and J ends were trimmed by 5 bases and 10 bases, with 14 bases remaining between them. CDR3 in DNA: TGTGCCAGCAGCTTAGGCAGGAGTAGAGCTTTCTTT. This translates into CASSLGRSRAFF.

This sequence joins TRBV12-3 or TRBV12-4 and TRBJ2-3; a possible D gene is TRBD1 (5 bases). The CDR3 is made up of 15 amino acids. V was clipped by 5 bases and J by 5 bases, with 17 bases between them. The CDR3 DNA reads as TGTGCCAGCAGTCGCGCGTCCAGTCAGGGAGATACGCAGTATTTT. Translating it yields CASSRASSQGDTQYF.

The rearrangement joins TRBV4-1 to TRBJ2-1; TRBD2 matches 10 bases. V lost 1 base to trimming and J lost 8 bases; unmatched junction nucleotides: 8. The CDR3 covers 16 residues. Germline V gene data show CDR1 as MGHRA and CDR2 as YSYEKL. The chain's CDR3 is CASSQVSSGSGDEQFF. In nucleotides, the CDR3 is TGCGCCAGCAGCCAAGTTTCTAGCGGGAGCGGGGATGAGCAGTTCTTC.

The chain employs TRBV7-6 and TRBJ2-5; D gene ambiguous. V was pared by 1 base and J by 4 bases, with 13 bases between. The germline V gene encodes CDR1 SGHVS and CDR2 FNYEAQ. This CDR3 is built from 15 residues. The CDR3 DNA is TGTGCCAGCAGCTTAGGGGTCGACATCCGAGAGACCCAGTACTTC. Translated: CASSLGVDIRETQYF. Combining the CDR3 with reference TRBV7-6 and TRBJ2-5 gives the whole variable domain GAGVSQSPRYKVTKRGQDVALRCDPISGHVSLYWYRQALGQGPEFLTYFNYEAQQDKSGLPNDRFSAERPEGSISTLTIQRTEQRDSAMYRCASSLGVDIRETQYFGPGTRLLVL.

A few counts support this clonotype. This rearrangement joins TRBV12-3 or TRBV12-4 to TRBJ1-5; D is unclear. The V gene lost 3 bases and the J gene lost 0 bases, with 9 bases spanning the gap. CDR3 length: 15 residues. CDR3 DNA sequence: TGTGCCAGCAGTTTTGGGCAGATTAGCAATCAGCCCCAGCATTTT. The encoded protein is CASSFGQISNQPQHF.

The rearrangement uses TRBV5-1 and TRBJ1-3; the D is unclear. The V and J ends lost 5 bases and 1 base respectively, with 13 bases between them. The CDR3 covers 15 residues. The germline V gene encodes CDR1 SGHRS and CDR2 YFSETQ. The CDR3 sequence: CASRPEELSGNTIYF. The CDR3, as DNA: TGCGCCAGCAGGCCAGAGGAGCTTTCTGGAAACACCATATATTTT.

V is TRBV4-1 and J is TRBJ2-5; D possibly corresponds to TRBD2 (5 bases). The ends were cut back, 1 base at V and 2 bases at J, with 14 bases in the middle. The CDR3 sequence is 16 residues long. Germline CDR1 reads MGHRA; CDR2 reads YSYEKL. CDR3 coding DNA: TGCGCCAGCAGCCAAGGAGGAGCGGTCTTACAAGAGACCCAGTACTTC. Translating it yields CASSQGGAVLQETQYF.

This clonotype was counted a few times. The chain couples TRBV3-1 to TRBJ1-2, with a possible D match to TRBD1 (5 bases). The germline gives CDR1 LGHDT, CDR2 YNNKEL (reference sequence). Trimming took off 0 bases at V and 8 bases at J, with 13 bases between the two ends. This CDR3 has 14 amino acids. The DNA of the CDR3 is TGTGCCAGCAGCCAAGAGGGACGCCCGACGGGCTACACCTTC. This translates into CASSQEGRPTGYTF.

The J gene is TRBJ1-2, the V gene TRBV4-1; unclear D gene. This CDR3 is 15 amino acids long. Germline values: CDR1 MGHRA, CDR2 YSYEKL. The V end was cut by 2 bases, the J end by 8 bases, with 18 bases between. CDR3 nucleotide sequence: TGCGCCAGCAGCCAATCAGGAGGAGACTGGCGCGGCTACACCTTC. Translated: CASSQSGGDWRGYTF.

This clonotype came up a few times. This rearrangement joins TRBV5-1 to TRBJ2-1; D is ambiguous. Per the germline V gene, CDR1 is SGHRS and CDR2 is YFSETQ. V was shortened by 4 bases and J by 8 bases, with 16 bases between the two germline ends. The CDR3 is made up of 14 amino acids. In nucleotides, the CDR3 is TGCGCCAGCAGCCGAGACGGTCGCTTCGATGAGCAGTTCTTC. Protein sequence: CASSRDGRFDEQFF.

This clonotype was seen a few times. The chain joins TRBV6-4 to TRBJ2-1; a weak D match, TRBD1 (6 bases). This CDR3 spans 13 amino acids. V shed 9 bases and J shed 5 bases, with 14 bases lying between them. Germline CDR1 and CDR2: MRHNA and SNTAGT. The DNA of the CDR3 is TGTGCCAGTACGGGACACCATAACAATGAGCAGTTCTTC. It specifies CASTGHHNNEQFF.

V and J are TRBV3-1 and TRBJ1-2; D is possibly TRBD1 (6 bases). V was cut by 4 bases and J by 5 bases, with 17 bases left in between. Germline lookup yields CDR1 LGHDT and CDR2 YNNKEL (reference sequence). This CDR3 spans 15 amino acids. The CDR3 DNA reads TGTGCCAGCAGCCGCAATACAGGGCTTGTGTATGGCTACACCTTC. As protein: CASSRNTGLVYGYTF.

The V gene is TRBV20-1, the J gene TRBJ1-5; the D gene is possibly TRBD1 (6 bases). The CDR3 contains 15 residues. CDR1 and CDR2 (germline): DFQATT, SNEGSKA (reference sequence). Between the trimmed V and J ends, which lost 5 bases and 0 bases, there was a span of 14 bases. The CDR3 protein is CSAWTGTYSNQPQHF. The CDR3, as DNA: TGCAGTGCTTGGACCGGGACATATAGCAATCAGCCCCAGCATTTT.

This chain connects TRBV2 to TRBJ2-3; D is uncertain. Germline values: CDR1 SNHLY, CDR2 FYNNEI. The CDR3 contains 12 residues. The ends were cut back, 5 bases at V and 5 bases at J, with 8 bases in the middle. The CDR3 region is CASSLKIDTQYF. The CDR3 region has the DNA TGTGCCAGCAGTCTAAAGATAGATACGCAGTATTTT.